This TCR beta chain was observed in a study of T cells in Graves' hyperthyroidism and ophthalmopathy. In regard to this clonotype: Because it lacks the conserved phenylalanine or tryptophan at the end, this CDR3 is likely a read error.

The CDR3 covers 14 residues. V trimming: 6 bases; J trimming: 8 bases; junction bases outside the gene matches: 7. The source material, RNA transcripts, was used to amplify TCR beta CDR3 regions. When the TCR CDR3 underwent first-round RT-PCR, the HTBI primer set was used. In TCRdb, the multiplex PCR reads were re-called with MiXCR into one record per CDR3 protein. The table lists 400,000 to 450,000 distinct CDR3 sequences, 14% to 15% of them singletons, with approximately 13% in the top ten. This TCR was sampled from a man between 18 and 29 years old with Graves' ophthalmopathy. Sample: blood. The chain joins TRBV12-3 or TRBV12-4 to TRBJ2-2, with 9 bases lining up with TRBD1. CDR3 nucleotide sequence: TGTGCCAGCAGATCCAGGACAGGGGCTGGGGAGCTGTTTCTT. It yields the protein CASRSRTGAGELFL.